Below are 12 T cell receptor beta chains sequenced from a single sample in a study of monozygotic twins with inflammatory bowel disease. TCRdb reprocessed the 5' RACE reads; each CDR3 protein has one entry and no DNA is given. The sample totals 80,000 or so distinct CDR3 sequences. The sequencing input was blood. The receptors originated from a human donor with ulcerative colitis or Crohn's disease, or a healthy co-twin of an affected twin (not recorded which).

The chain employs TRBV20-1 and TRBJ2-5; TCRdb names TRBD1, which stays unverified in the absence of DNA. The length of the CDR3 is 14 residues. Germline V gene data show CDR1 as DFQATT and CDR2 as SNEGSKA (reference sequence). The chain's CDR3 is CSGGGGPGRETQYF.

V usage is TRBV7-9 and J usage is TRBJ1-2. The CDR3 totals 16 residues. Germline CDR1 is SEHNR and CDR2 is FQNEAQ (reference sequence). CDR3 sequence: CASSLDGPQVRYGYTF.

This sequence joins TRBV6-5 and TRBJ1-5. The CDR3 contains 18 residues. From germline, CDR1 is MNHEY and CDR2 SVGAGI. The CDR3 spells CASSYSIPQDLSNQPQHF.

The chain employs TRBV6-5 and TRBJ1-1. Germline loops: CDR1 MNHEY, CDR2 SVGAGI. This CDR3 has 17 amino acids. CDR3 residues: CASSYSVFGIMNTEAFF.

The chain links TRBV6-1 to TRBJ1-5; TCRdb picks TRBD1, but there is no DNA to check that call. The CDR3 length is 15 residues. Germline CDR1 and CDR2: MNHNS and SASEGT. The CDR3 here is CASPEGQGPNQPQHF.

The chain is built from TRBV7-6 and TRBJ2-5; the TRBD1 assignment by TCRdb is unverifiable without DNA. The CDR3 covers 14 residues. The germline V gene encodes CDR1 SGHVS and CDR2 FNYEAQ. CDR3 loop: CASSFRTAKETQYF.

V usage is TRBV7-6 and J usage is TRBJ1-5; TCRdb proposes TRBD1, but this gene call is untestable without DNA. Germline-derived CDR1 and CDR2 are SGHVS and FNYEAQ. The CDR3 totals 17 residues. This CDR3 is CASSLAPPGQGDQPQHF.

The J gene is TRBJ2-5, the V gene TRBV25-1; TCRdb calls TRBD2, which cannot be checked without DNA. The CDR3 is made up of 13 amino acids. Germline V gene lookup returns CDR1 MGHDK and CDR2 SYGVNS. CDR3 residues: CASSGLARETQYF.

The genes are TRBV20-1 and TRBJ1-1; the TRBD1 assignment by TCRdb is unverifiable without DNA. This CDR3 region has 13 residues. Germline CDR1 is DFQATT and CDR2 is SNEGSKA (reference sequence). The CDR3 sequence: CSLRDRPGVGAFF.

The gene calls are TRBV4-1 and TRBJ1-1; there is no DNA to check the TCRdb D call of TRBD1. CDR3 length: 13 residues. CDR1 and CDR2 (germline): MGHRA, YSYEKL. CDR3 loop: CASSRGQTTEAFF.

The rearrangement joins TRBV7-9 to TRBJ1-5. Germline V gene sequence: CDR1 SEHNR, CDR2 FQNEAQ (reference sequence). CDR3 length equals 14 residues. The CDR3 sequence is CASSPGQRNQPQHF.

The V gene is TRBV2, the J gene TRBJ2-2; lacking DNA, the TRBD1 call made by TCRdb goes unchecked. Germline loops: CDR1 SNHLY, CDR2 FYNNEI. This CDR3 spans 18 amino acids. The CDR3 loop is CASSEDRDNIANTGELFF.